The following is a T cell receptor beta chain sequence with its context. Its specificity is not known. One junction end does not reproduce the germline sequence, and a read error may be involved. Template switching added a universal primer site; cDNA carried unique molecular identifiers. TCRdb ran MiXCR on the 5' RACE reads and lists one entry per CDR3 protein. Among a few hundred thousand distinct CDR3 sequences listed, approximately 17% were seen once. These data belong to a study of identical twins. Findings of the study overall: Potential partial confounding of zero-insertion analyses by invariant MAIT and iNKT cells was noted. There were fewer insertions in abundant cord blood beta clonotypes, but memory repertoires showed no such pattern.

The CDR3 runs to 15 residues. Germline CDR1 MNHNS, CDR2 SASEGT. The sequencing sample was made of naive T cells sorted from blood. The sequence came from a man in his fifties or sixties in good health. This chain uses TRBV6-1 with TRBJ2-1; D ambiguous. The CDR3 nucleotides are TGTGCCAGCAGCGAAGCAGGTCCTACTGGGAATGAGCAGTTCTTC. Encoded protein: CASSEAGPTGNEQFF.